The clone carrying this T cell receptor (beta chain) has just a few counts. This entry belongs to a study of OX40 agonist ivuxolimab in advanced cancers. Generated by immunoSEQ multiplex PCR, the TCRdb table keeps only in-frame clones and is missing some. The sample contains over 45,000 clones, around 89% of which appear only once. This TCR derives from an adult with an advanced solid tumor such as melanoma, head and neck, liver or kidney cancer. Sequencing was performed on CD4+ or CD8+ T cells sorted from blood, taken in a trial of the OX40 agonist ivuxolimab.

CDR3 in amino acids: CASRLFGATF. The CDR3 DNA follows: TGTGCCAGCAGACTCTTCGGGGCCACCTTC. The chain has TRBV2 and TRBJ1-2; D might be TRBD1 (5 bases). The CDR3 is 10 amino acids. Germline V gene data show CDR1 as SNHLY and CDR2 as FYNNEI. Trimming cost V 6 bases and J 13 bases, with 12 bases left between them.